The 2 T cell receptor beta chains presented below share a single source sample, sequenced in a study of graft-versus-host responses after intestinal transplantation. Assay: immunoSEQ multiplex PCR; the TCRdb copy retains only in-frame clones and omits some. Of about 130,000 clones listed, nearly 95% are singletons. Their antigen targets remain unknown. Specimen: unstimulated CD4+ T cells sorted from spleen or lymph node cells, collected before intestinal transplant. The receptors shown here come from a human donor who received an intestinal transplant.

The chain uses TRBV20-1 and TRBJ2-5; no clear D. Deletions cut 6 bases from V and 5 bases from J, with 10 bases between. The V gene's germline CDR1 is DFQATT and CDR2 SNEGSKA (reference sequence). This CDR3 contains 11 residues. For the CDR3, the DNA is TGCAGTGCCCTAAACGTGGAGACCCAGTACTTC. This translates into CSALNVETQYF.

This chain links TRBV5-8 with TRBJ1-5, with D unresolved. From germline, CDR1 is SGHTS and CDR2 YDEGEE. Trimming removed 0 bases at V and 2 bases at J, with 12 bases between. There are 16 residues in the CDR3. The CDR3 loop is CASSLALGVGNQPQHF. CDR3 nucleotide sequence: TGTGCCAGCAGCTTGGCCTTGGGAGTGGGCAATCAGCCCCAGCATTTT.